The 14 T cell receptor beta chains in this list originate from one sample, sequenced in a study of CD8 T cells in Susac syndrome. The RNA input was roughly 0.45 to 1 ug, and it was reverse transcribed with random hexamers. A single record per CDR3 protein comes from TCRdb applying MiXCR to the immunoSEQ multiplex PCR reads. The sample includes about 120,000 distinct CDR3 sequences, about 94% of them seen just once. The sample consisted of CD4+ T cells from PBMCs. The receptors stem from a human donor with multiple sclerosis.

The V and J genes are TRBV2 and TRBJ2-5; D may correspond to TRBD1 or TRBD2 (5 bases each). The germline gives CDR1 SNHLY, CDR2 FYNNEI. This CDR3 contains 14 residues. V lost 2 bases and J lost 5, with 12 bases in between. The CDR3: CASSELVGVETQYF. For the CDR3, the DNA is TGTGCCAGCAGTGAATTAGTGGGGGTGGAGACCCAGTACTTC.

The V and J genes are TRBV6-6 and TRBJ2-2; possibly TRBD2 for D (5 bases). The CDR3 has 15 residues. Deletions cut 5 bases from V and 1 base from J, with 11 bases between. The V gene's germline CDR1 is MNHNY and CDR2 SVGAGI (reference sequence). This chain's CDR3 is CASSPGLMNTGELFF. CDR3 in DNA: TGTGCCAGCAGTCCCGGACTGATGAACACCGGGGAGCTGTTTTTT.

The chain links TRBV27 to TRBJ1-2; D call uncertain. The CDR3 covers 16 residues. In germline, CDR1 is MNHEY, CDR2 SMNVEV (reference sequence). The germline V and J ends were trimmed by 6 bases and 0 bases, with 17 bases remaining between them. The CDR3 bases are TGTGCCAGCAGCTTTCTTCGAGGAATAGCTAACTATGGCTACACCTTC. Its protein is CASSFLRGIANYGYTF.

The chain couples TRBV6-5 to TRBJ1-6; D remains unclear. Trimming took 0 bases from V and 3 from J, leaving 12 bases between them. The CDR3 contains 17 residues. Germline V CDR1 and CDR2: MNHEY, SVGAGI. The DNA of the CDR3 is TGTGCCAGCAGTTACTCGATGCTAGGAGGCTATAATTCACCCCTCCACTTT. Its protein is CASSYSMLGGYNSPLHF.

CDR3 sequence reads: CASRIDGTKETQYF. The CDR3 coding sequence is TGTGCCAGCAGAATAGACGGGACAAAAGAGACCCAGTACTTC. The genes are TRBV2 and TRBJ2-5; D possibly corresponds to TRBD1 (6 bases). CDR3 length: 14 residues. V was clipped by 6 bases and J by 3 bases, with 14 bases between them. Per germline, CDR1 SNHLY and CDR2 FYNNEI.

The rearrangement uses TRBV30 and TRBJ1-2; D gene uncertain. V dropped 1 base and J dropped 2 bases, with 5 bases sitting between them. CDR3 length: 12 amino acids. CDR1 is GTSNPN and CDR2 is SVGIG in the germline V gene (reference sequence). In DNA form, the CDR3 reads TGTGCCTGGAGTGAGGAAAACTATGGCTACACCTTC. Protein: CAWSEENYGYTF.

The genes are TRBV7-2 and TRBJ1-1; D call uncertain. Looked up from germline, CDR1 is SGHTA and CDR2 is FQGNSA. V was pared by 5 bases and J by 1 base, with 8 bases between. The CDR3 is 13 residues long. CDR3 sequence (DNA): TGTGCCAGCAGCGGTCACCCGAACACTGAAGCTTTCTTT. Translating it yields CASSGHPNTEAFF. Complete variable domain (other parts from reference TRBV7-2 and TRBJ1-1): GAGVSQSPSNKVTEKGKDVELRCDPISGHTALYWYRQSLGQGLEFLIYFQGNSAPDKSGLPSDRFSAERTGGSVSTLTIQRTQQEDSAVYLCASSGHPNTEAFFGQGTRLTVV.

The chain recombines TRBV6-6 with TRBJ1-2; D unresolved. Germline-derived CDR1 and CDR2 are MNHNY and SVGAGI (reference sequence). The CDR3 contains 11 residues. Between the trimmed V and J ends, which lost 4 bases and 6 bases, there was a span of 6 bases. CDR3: CASSSGDGYTF. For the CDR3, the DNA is TGTGCCAGCAGTTCTGGGGATGGCTACACCTTC.

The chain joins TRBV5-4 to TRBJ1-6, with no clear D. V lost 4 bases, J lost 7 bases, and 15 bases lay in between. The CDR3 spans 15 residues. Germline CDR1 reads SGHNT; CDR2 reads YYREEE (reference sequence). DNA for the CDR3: TGTGCCAGCAGCCCCGATTCGACGTACAATTCACCCCTCCACTTT. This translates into CASSPDSTYNSPLHF.

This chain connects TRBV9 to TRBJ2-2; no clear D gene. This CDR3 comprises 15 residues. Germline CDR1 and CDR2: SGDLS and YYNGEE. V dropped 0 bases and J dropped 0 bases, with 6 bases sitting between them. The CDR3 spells CASSVDLPNTGELFF. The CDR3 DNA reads TGTGCCAGCAGCGTAGACCTACCGAACACCGGGGAGCTGTTTTTT. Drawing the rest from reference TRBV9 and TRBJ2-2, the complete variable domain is DSGVTQTPKHLITATGQRVTLRCSPRSGDLSVYWYQQSLDQGLQFLIQYYNGEERAKGNILERFSAQQFPDLHSELNLSSLELGDSALYFCASSVDLPNTGELFFGEGSRLTVL.

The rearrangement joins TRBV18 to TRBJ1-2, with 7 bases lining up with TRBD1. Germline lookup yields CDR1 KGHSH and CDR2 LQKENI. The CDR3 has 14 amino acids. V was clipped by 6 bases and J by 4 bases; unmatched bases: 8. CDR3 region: CASSRAGGLYGYTF. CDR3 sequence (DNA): TGTGCCAGCTCTCGGGCAGGGGGACTCTATGGCTACACCTTC.

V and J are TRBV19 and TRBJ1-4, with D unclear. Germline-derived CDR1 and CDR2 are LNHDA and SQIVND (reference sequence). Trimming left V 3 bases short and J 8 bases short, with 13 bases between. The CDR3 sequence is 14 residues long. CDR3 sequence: CASSIPTFGEKLFF. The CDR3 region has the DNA TGTGCCAGTAGTATTCCGACTTTCGGAGAAAAACTGTTTTTT.

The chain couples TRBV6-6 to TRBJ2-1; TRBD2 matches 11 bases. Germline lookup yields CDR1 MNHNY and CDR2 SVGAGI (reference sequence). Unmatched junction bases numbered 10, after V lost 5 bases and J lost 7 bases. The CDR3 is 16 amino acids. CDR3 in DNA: TGTGCCAGCAGTCCCCCTAGCGGGAGGATAGGAAATGAGCAGTTCTTC. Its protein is CASSPPSGRIGNEQFF.

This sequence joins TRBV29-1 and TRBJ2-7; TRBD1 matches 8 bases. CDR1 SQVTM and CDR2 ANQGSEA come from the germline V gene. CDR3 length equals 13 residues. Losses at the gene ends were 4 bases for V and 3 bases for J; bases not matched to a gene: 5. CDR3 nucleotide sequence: TGCAGCGTTGGGCACAGGGGGAACTACGAGCAGTACTTC. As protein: CSVGHRGNYEQYF.